This TCR beta chain was sequenced during a study of cytomegalovirus exposure and HLA in healthy donors. Whole-study findings and limits: Association of a missense DCLRE1C variant with TCR beta V- and J-gene trimming was reported in a later analysis. Among TCR beta chains, those listed as cytomegalovirus-associated numbered about 160. Compared with the approximately 680-donor mean, an Asian-associated ancestry cluster reportedly had fewer N-insertions, according to a later analysis.

This CDR3 comprises 13 residues. V lost 4 bases, J lost 4 bases, and 2 bases stayed unmatched. In germline, CDR1 is LNHDA, CDR2 SQIVND (reference sequence). The PCR had 60 Vbeta and 13 Jbeta primers. Sequencing was performed with immunoSEQ multiplex PCR; in TCRdb, only in-frame clones are kept and a portion is missing. The table lists 80,000 to 100,000 clones, about 69% of them singletons. Note on this clone: Its target is not known.

The clonotype was recovered from a woman between 18 and 30 years old in good health and CMV-seropositive. The rearrangement joins TRBV19 to TRBJ1-2; 8 nucleotides line up with TRBD1. Material: PBMCs. CDR3 protein: CASSTGQGYGYTF. The DNA for the CDR3 is TGTGCCAGTAGTACCGGACAGGGCTATGGCTACACCTTC.